These 8 T cell receptor beta chains came from one sample sequenced in a study of CD8 T cells in Susac syndrome. With random hexamers, roughly 0.45 to 1 ug RNA was reverse transcribed. MiXCR, applied by TCRdb to the immunoSEQ multiplex PCR reads, yields one record per CDR3 protein. This table holds 180,000 or so distinct CDR3 sequences, around 96% found once. Sequencing was done on a sample of CD4+ T cells from PBMCs. All receptors derive from a human donor in good health.

This clonotype came up once. The rearrangement links TRBV20-1 to TRBJ2-5; tentative D call: TRBD1 (5 bases). Trimming removed 3 bases from V and 1 base from J, with 15 bases in between. Germline lookup yields CDR1 DFQATT and CDR2 SNEGSKA (reference sequence). CDR3 size: 15 residues. The CDR3 loop is CSASRGSSIQETQYF. The CDR3 DNA follows: TGCAGTGCTAGTAGGGGCAGCAGTATCCAAGAGACCCAGTACTTC.

The chain employs TRBV27 and TRBJ2-4; the D is unclear. The CDR3 totals 15 residues. V lost 6 bases and J lost 7, with 19 bases in between. Looked up from germline, CDR1 is MNHEY and CDR2 is SMNVEV (reference sequence). CDR3: CASRPRDIGYNIQYF. The CDR3 DNA follows: TGTGCCAGCAGACCCCGCGACATCGGATACAACATTCAGTACTTC.

The gene calls are TRBV5-1 and TRBJ2-7, with 7 bases lining up with TRBD2. This CDR3 is 19 amino acids long. The germline gives CDR1 SGHRS, CDR2 YFSETQ. J lost 4 bases, V lost 7 bases, and 26 bases had no gene match. The CDR3 region is CASGGSIITSGTVPYEQYF. Here the CDR3 DNA reads TGCGCCAGCGGCGGGAGCATAATTACCTCCGGAACGGTCCCTTACGAGCAGTACTTC.

CDR3 region: CSASPNTEAFF. CDR3 in DNA: TGCAGCGCCTCTCCCAACACTGAAGCTTTCTTT. The gene calls are TRBV29-1 and TRBJ1-1; D unclear. V was clipped by 7 bases and J by 2 bases, with 8 bases between them. There are 11 residues in the CDR3. Per the germline V gene, CDR1 is SQVTM and CDR2 is ANQGSEA.

V is TRBV4-3 and J is TRBJ2-7, with D perhaps TRBD1 or TRBD2 (5 bases each). This CDR3 region has 15 residues. Germline CDR1 reads LGHNA; CDR2 reads YSLEER. V dropped 4 bases and J dropped 6 bases, with 19 bases sitting between them. In DNA, the CDR3 is TGCGCCAGCAGCCGAGGACACAAAGCGAGGGGCGAGCAGTACTTC. Its protein product is CASSRGHKARGEQYF.

This clonotype has only a few counts. This sequence joins TRBV16 and TRBJ1-1, with D unresolved. V lost 1 base, J lost 8 bases, and 14 bases lay in between. Per the germline V gene, CDR1 is KGHSY and CDR2 is FQNENV. This CDR3 contains 14 residues. DNA for the CDR3: TGTGCCAGCAGCCAATACAAGGGTTCGAGAGAAGCTTTCTTT. This gives the protein CASSQYKGSREAFF.

The chain recombines TRBV7-9 with TRBJ2-1; 8 bases map to TRBD1. Germline V gives CDR1 SEHNR, CDR2 FQNEAQ (reference sequence). The CDR3 is 16 amino acids. Trimming removed 5 bases from V and 5 bases from J; junction bases left unmatched: 11. CDR3 nucleotide sequence: TGTGCCAGCAGCCATCGAGCAGGGGGCCTAAACAATGAGCAGTTCTTC. The encoded protein is CASSHRAGGLNNEQFF.

This clonotype showed up just once. The rearrangement links TRBV20-1 to TRBJ2-7; TRBD1 or TRBD2 may be the D gene (6 bases each). The CDR3 covers 14 residues. Per the germline V gene, CDR1 is DFQATT and CDR2 is SNEGSKA (reference sequence). V was shortened by 3 bases and J by 2 bases, with 14 bases between the two germline ends. Here the CDR3 reads CSAREGERAYEQYF. The CDR3 nucleotides are TGCAGTGCTAGGGAGGGGGAGCGGGCCTACGAGCAGTACTTC.